The clone carrying this T cell receptor (beta chain) was counted between two and nine times. Germline assignment: CDR1 WSHSY and CDR2 SAAADI. Between the trimmed V and J ends, which lost 4 bases and 8 bases, there was a span of 20 bases. CDR3 length equals 16 residues. In the authors' methods: Estimation of nucleated cell counts was performed using reference gene primer amplification. Repertoires were generated with immunoSEQ multiplex PCR, while TCRdb's copy carries only in-frame clones and drops some. V, J and clone size derive from that table, while D and trimming were established from the DNA sequence. This sample has 380,000 or so clones, with approximately 88% found just once. The data originate from a study of blood T cell repertoires in COVID-19. Overall study: From the United States, Italy and Spain came samples of acute and convalescent COVID-19. PBMCs, B-cell-depleted T cells, or T cells were the source of the cDNA or gDNA that made up the material.

The clonotype was recovered from a man aged 40-49 years with acute or convalescent COVID-19. The chain is built from TRBV10-2 and TRBJ1-4; D perhaps matches TRBD1 (5 bases). The sample consisted of peripheral blood. CDR3 nucleotide sequence: TGCGCCAGCAGTGGCCCAGGCAGGGAGGCCCGAGAAAAACTGTTTTTT. This gives the protein CASSGPGREAREKLFF.